This T cell receptor beta chain comes out of a study of T-cell reconstitution after alpha-beta-depleted transplantation in children. During its preparation, the TCRbeta library received unique molecular identifiers. From the PCR reads, TCRdb called clonotypes with MiXCR, one entry per CDR3 protein. The sample holds 500,000 to 600,000 distinct CDR3 sequences, 30% to 35% seen once. Germline lookup yields CDR1 SEHNR and CDR2 FQNEAQ (reference sequence). V was clipped by 5 bases and J by 2 bases, with 16 bases between them. The CDR3 is 15 residues long. The rearrangement uses TRBV7-9 and TRBJ2-7; tentative D call: TRBD2 (6 bases). Source: PBMCs from the stem cell graft donor, taken from the stem cell graft. The clonotype originates from a human donor who donated a stem cell graft to a child with aplastic anemia. CDR3 sequence reads: CASSTQMTRPYEQYF. Here the CDR3 DNA reads TGTGCCAGCAGCACACAGATGACTAGACCCTACGAGCAGTACTTC.